This T cell receptor (beta chain) is from a study of Ad26.COV2.S vaccination and SARS-CoV-2 variants. V was clipped by 4 bases and J by 5 bases; unmatched bases: 7. Germline CDR1 reads SGDLS; CDR2 reads YYNGEE. This CDR3 comprises 14 residues. Assay: immunoSEQ multiplex PCR; the TCRdb copy retains only in-frame clones and omits some. Among some 290,000 clones listed, 86% were seen once. Treatment described: roughly 20 received Ad26.COV2.S at low or high dose, single or two shots; about 5 received placebo; per-sample allocation not given. It was on day 63 after the first vaccine or placebo injection that samples were taken. An Ad26 vector that expressed Wuhan-strain SARS-CoV-2 spike constituted the vaccine. Study results and caveats: Substantial breadth was reportedly displayed by spike-specific CD8+ and CD4+ T cell responses after vaccination. Recipients of either vaccine or placebo displayed similar breadth of non-spike TCRs.

For this clone: Its target is unknown.

The sequences come from peripheral blood, collected in a trial of Ad26.COV2.S vaccine versus placebo. The TCR sequence derives from a person aged 18-60 years who received the Ad26.COV2.S COVID-19 vaccine or a placebo. The chain links TRBV9 to TRBJ2-7, with 9 bases identical to TRBD1. The CDR3 DNA reads TGTGCCAGCAGCTCCCGGGACAGGGTCCACGAGCAGTACTTC. Translation gives CASSSRDRVHEQYF.